This is a list of T cell receptor beta chains from one sample in a study of neurological immune-mediated disorders. MiXCR was run by TCRdb on the 5' RACE reads, yielding one entry per CDR3 protein. The repertoire consists of roughly 100,000 distinct CDR3 sequences, with 3% to 4% occurring once and the leading ten covering 5% to 7.5%. The sequenced sample was PBMCs. Every receptor here comes from a woman aged 18-29 years with multiple sclerosis. Each CDR3 is given with its conserved first and last residue. A D gene is named only where the DNA matches it firmly. Where a row states a size, it is once, few, many or the class of an expanded clone; other rows omit it.

many	TRBV4-1	NA	TRBJ1-5	TGCGCCAGCAGCCACCGTCCCGGGACAACATTTAGCAATCAGCCCCAGCATTTT	CASSHRPGTTFSNQPQHF
many	TRBV12-3/TRBV12-4	NA	TRBJ2-4	TGTGCCAGCAGTTACGCCCCAGGTACCAGGGGAAACATTCAGTACTTC	CASSYAPGTRGNIQYF
many	TRBV11-2	TRBD1	TRBJ1-2	TGTGCCAGCAGCTTAGATCTGTGGGACAGGGAAGGCTACACCTTC	CASSLDLWDREGYTF
NA	TRBV18	TRBD1	TRBJ1-6	TGTGCCAGCTCCTACCCGGACAGGAATTCACCCCTCCACTTT	CASSYPDRNSPLHF
many	TRBV11-1	NA	TRBJ2-3	TGTGCCAGCAGCCCCTGGACAGCAAGCACAGATACGCAGTATTTT	CASSPWTASTDTQYF
many	TRBV3-1	TRBD1	TRBJ2-3	TGTGCCAGCAGCCAAGGAACCGGGACAGGGAACGCAGATACGCAGTATTTT	CASSQGTGTGNADTQYF
many	TRBV19	NA	TRBJ1-5	TGTGCCAGTAGTTCAGAGGCGAGGCAGCCCCAGCATTTT	CASSSEARQPQHF
many	TRBV24-1	NA	TRBJ1-2	TGTGCCACCACAAATAAGAAGGGTCAGGACAGTCTCTATGGCTACACCTTC	CATTNKKGQDSLYGYTF
many	TRBV7-2	NA	TRBJ2-1	TGTGCCAGCAGCTCGGGACTCCATAATGAGCAGTTCTTC	CASSSGLHNEQFF
many	TRBV3-1	TRBD1	TRBJ1-5	TGTGCCAGCAGCCCGACAGGGGATCAGCCCCAGCATTTT	CASSPTGDQPQHF
many	TRBV7-8	TRBD2	TRBJ2-7	TGTGCCAGCAGTATTTCGGGGGAGGGCACCCACGAGCAGTACTTC	CASSISGEGTHEQYF
NA	TRBV18	NA	TRBJ1-4	TGTGCCAGCTCACCACCGATCTCTTTT	CASSPPISF
many	TRBV7-2	NA	TRBJ2-3	TGTGCCAGCAGCAGCCCCTTGATGTCCACCAACCCTCTGGGCACAGATACGCAGTATTTT	CASSSPLMSTNPLGTDTQYF
many	TRBV12-3/TRBV12-4	TRBD2	TRBJ2-1	TGTGCCAGCTGCCCAGGGCTAGCGGAGGGCGATGAGCAGTTCTTC	CASCPGLAEGDEQFF
few	TRBV7-6	TRBD1	TRBJ2-7	TGTGCCAGCACCCTCGGACAGGGCCGCTACGAGCAGTACTTC	CASTLGQGRYEQYF